These T cell receptor beta chains were read from a single sample in a study of CD8+ T cells in alopecia areata. Assay used: immunoSEQ multiplex PCR; TCRdb lists only in-frame clones, some missing. The data show approximately 89,000 clones, about 53% seen once. The material sequenced was NKG2D-high CD8+ T cells sorted from blood. The receptors were gathered from a human donor with alopecia areata. CDR3s include the opening cysteine and the closing phenylalanine or tryptophan. D genes are given only for firm matches. Rows give clone size only sometimes, using once, few, many, or a class for an expanded clone.

TRBV29-1	-	TRBJ2-7	few	CSVVFLGAGNEQYF	TGCAGCGTTGTGTTTCTCGGGGCCGGGAACGAGCAGTACTTC
TRBV11-2	TRBD2	TRBJ2-1	few	CASSYPKAGGVNEQFF	TGTGCCAGCAGCTACCCCAAGGCGGGGGGGGTCAATGAGCAGTTCTTC
TRBV27	-	TRBJ2-1	few	CASSIHSESSYNEQFF	TGTGCCAGCAGTATACATAGCGAGAGCTCCTACAATGAGCAGTTCTTC
TRBV29-1	-	TRBJ2-1	few	CSVERDWNNEQFF	TGCAGCGTTGAAAGGGACTGGAACAATGAGCAGTTCTTC
TRBV29-1	TRBD2	TRBJ2-7	-	CSVAETSGYEQYF	TGCAGCGTTGCTGAGACTAGCGGCTACGAGCAGTACTTC
TRBV29-1	TRBD1	TRBJ2-5	few	CSVLDRVAETQYF	TGCAGCGTTCTGGACAGGGTAGCGGAGACCCAGTACTTC
TRBV5-1	-	TRBJ2-7	-	CASSLEGYEQYF	TGCGCCAGCAGCTTGGAGGGGTACGAGCAGTACTTC
TRBV4-1	TRBD1	TRBJ2-7	once	CASSQDLGTGTYYEQYF	TGCGCCAGCAGCCAAGATCTAGGGACAGGGACATACTACGAGCAGTACTTC
TRBV9	-	TRBJ1-5	-	CASGEGDQPQHF	TGTGCCAGCGGGGAGGGAGATCAGCCCCAGCATTTT
TRBV7-6	TRBD1	TRBJ2-7	-	CASSAGTGGWEQYF	TGTGCCAGCAGCGCCGGGACAGGGGGCTGGGAGCAGTACTTC
TRBV21-1	-	TRBJ2-3	few	CASTLTSARTDTQYF	TGTGCCAGCACATTAACTAGCGCCCGCACAGATACGCAGTATTTT
TRBV29-1	-	TRBJ1-2	-	CSVDAGDFYGYTF	TGCAGCGTCGACGCAGGGGACTTCTATGGCTACACCTTC
TRBV4-1	TRBD2	TRBJ2-5	once	CASSWTAGGQETQYF	TGCGCCAGCAGCTGGACGGCGGGGGGGCAAGAGACCCAGTACTTC
TRBV4-1	-	TRBJ1-2	few	CASSQIGTTTNYGYTF	TGCGCCAGCAGCCAAATCGGGACAACTACTAACTATGGCTACACCTTC
TRBV2	TRBD2	TRBJ2-2	-	CASIRRLASGELFF	TGTGCCAGCATCCGGAGACTAGCGTCCGGGGAGCTGTTTTTT
TRBV29-1	TRBD2	TRBJ2-3	-	CSADPGLAADTQYF	TGCAGCGCAGACCCGGGACTAGCGGCAGATACGCAGTATTTT
TRBV7-9	-	TRBJ2-7	-	CASSLEGGIYEQYF	TGTGCCAGCAGCTTAGAGGGGGGCATTTACGAGCAGTACTTC
TRBV5-6	-	TRBJ2-3	few	CASSYGTAADTQYF	TGTGCCAGCAGCTACGGGACGGCGGCAGATACGCAGTATTTT
TRBV7-6	-	TRBJ2-7	-	CASSLATSYEQYF	TGTGCCAGCAGCTTAGCCACCTCCTACGAGCAGTACTTC
TRBV30	-	TRBJ2-7	once	CAWSVSLIHEQYF	TGTGCCTGGAGTGTGAGTTTGATCCACGAGCAGTACTTC